The T cell receptor (beta chain) under discussion was sequenced for a study of T cells after posttransplantation cyclophosphamide. Study-level points and caveats: TRB clonality was highly associated with recipient CMV seropositivity and reactivation.

The CDR3 length is 13 residues. Germline CDR1 is SGHTA and CDR2 is FQGNSA. V was shortened by 3 bases and J by 14 bases, with 16 bases between the two germline ends. Assay used: immunoSEQ multiplex PCR; TCRdb lists only in-frame clones, some missing. The data hold some 61,000 clones, with 80% to 95% observed a single time. Note on this clone: The antigen remains unidentified.

On the day of bone marrow donation, the related graft donor provided peripheral blood. V gene TRBV7-2 combines with J gene TRBJ2-2; possible D gene TRBD1, 5 bases. The sequenced material came from PBMCs. The clonotype originates from a woman in her twenties or thirties in good health and a related stem cell transplant donor. CDR3 bases: TGTGCCAGCAGCTTGGGAAGGGGCAGACAACTGTTTTTT. It translates to CASSLGRGRQLFF.